This T cell receptor (beta chain) is from a study of CDR3 diversity in severe acne (dated by TCRdb to about 2019). In the case of this clonotype: Its antigen has not been determined. No much larger clone is present one base from it, and per-base qualities are unavailable.

V gives up 8 bases and J gives up 0 bases, and the segment between their germline ends measures 19 bases. Taken from cysteine to phenylalanine, the CDR3 has 16 residues. This entry keeps only the CDR3 DNA: 48 bases, framed from base 1. Preparation of the library involved PCR. The instrument was an Illumina HiSeq 2000. TCRdb took the public reads, trimmed them with fastp at Q25, ran MiXCR for clone calling and kept in-frame beta chains. All rows with the same CDR3 protein become a single entry with the most common DNA and genes. This sample gives tens of thousands of distinct CDR3 sequences in total; under 60% of them show up just once. The top ten clones comprise 14% of the sample.

This sequence was found in a male donor in good health, without acne. The sample taken for sequencing was blood. The sequence links TRBV12-3 or TRBV12-4 to TRBJ1-2, with no reliable assignment of the D segment. The CDR3 amino acid sequence is: CASLKGSGNANYGYTF. The DNA sequence follows: TGTGCCAGCCTCAAAGGCTCAGGAAATGCTAACTATGGCTACACCTTC.